This T cell receptor beta chain was sequenced in a study of CD8 T cells in Susac syndrome. Study-level information: Clinical remission applied to about 8 sequenced Susac syndrome patients, and more than five had active disease.

RNA in amounts of about 0.5 to 1 ug was reverse transcribed with random hexamers. MiXCR was run by TCRdb on the immunoSEQ multiplex PCR reads, yielding one entry per CDR3 protein. The table has some 160,000 distinct CDR3 sequences, 90% to 96% seen once. Sequencing of TCR beta covered CD8+ and CD4+ T cells obtained from blood. Both CD4+ and CD8+ T cells were negatively isolated, and TEMRA cells underwent FACS enrichment. V gave up 5 bases and J gave up 0 bases, with 14 bases separating them. Germline lookup yields CDR1 MNHEY and CDR2 SMNVEV (reference sequence). The length of the CDR3 is 15 residues. The sample taken for sequencing was CD4+ T cells from PBMCs. The sequence came from a human donor with Susac syndrome. V and J are TRBV27 and TRBJ2-7; possibly TRBD1 for D (6 bases). The CDR3 region is CASSPDDRSSYEQYF. The CDR3 DNA reads as TGTGCCAGCAGTCCGGACGACAGGAGCTCCTACGAGCAGTACTTC.